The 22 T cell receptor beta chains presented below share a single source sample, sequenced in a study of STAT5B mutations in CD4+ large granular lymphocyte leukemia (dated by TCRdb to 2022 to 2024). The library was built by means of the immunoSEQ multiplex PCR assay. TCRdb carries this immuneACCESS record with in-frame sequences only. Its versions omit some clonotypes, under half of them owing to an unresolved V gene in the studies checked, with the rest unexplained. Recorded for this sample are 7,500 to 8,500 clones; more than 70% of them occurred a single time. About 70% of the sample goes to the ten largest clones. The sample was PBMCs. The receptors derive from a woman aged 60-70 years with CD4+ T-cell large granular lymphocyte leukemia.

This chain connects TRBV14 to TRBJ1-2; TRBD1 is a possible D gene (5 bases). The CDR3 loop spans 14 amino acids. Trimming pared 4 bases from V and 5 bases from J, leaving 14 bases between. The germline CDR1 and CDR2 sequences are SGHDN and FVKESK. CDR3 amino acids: CASSPLRQTYGYTF. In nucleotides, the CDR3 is TGTGCCAGCAGCCCCCTGAGACAGACTTATGGCTACACCTTC. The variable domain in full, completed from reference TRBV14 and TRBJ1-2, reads EAGVTQFPSHSVIEKGQTVTLRCDPISGHDNLYWYRRVMGKEIKFLLHFVKESKQDESGMPNNRFLAERTGGTYSTLKVQPAELEDSGVYFCASSPLRQTYGYTFGSGTRLTVV.

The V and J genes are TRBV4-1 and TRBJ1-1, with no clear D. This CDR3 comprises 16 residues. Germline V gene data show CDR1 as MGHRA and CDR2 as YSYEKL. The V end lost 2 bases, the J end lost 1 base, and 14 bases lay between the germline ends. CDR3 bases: TGCGCCAGCAGCCAACCCAGCGACCTCTCGAACACTGAAGCTTTCTTT. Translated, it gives CASSQPSDLSNTEAFF.

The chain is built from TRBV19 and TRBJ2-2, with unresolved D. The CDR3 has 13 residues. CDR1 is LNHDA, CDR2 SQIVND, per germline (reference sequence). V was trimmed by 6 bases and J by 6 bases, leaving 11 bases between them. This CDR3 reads CASRAVSSGELFF. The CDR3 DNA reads TGTGCCAGTAGGGCAGTATCATCCGGGGAGCTGTTTTTT.

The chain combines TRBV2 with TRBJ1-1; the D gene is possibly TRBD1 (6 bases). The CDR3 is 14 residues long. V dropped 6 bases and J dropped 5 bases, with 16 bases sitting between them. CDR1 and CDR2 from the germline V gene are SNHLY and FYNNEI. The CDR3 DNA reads TGTGCCAGCAGGACAGGAAGGAGTGGGACTGAAGCTTTCTTT. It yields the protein CASRTGRSGTEAFF.

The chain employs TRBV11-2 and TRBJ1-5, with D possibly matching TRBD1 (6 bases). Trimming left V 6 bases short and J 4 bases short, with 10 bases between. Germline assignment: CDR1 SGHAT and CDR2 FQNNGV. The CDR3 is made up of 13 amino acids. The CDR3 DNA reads TGTGCCAGCAGTTGGGGGGCTAATCAGCCCCAGCATTTT. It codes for CASSWGANQPQHF.

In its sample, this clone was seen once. DNA of the CDR3: TGTGCCAGCAGTTCCCCGGACACCCTGATGCCCTACGAGCAGTACTTC. It yields the protein CASSSPDTLMPYEQYF. The chain couples TRBV28 to TRBJ2-7, with TRBD1 as a possible D gene (5 bases). Per the germline V gene, CDR1 is MDHEN and CDR2 is SYDVKM. V dropped 4 bases and J dropped 2 bases, with 18 bases sitting between them. The CDR3 has 16 amino acids.

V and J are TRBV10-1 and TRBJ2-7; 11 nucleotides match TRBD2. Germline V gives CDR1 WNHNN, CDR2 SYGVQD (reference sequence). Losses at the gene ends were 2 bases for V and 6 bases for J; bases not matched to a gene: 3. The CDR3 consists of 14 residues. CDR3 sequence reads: CASSEGTSGLEQYF. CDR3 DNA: TGCGCCAGCAGTGAGGGGACTAGCGGCCTCGAGCAGTACTTC.

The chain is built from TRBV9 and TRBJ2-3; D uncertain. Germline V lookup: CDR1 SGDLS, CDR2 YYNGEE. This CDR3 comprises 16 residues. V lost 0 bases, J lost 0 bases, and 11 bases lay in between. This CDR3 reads CASSVGVGSSTDTQYF. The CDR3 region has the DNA TGTGCCAGCAGCGTAGGTGTGGGGTCTAGCACAGATACGCAGTATTTT.

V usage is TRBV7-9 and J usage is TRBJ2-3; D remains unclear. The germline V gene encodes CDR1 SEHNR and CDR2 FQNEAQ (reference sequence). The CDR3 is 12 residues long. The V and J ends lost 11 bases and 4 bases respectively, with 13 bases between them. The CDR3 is CAGSDGADTQYF. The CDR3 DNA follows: TGTGCCGGATCCGATGGGGCAGATACGCAGTATTTT. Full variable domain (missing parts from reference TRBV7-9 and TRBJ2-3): DTGVSQNPRHKITKRGQNVTFRCDPISEHNRLYWYRQTLGQGPEFLTYFQNEAQLEKSRLLSDRFSAERPKGSFSTLEIQRTEQGDSAMYLCAGSDGADTQYFGPGTRLTVL.

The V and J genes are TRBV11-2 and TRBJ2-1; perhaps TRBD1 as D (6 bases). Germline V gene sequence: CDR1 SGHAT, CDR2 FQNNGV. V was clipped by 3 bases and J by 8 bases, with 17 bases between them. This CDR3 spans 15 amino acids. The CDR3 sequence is CASSFLLGAGDEQFF. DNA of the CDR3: TGTGCCAGCAGCTTCCTACTAGGTGCAGGGGATGAGCAGTTCTTC.

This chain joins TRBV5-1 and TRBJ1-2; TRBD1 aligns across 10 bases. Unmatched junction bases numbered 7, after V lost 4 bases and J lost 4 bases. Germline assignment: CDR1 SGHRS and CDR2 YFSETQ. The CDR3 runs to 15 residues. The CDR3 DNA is TGCGCCAGCAGCCCGCGGGACAGGGGAACCTATGGCTACACCTTC. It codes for CASSPRDRGTYGYTF.

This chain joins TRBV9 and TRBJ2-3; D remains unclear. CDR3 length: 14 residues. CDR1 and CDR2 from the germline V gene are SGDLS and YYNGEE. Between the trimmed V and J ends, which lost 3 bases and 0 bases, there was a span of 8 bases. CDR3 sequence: CASSAQRSTDTQYF. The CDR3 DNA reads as TGTGCCAGCAGCGCTCAGAGGAGCACAGATACGCAGTATTTT.

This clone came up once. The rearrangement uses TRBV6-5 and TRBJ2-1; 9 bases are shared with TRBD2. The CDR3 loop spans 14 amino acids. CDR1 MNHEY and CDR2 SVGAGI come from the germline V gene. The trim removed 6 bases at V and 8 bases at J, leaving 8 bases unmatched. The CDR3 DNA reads TGTGCCAGCAGCCGCGGGAGGGCCTTGGATGAGCAGTTCTTC. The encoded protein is CASSRGRALDEQFF.

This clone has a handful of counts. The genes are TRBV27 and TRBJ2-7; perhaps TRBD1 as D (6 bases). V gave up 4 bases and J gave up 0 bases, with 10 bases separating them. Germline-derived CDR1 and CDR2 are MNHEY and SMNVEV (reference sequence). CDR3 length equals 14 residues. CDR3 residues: CASSSGHSSYEQYF. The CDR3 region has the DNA TGTGCCAGCAGTTCGGGACATTCCTCCTACGAGCAGTACTTC.

The CDR3 bases are TGTGCCAGCAGTTTATCGGGACAGGGCGCTGAAGCTTTCTTT. The encoded protein is CASSLSGQGAEAFF. The V and J genes are TRBV27 and TRBJ1-1; 9 bases are a match to TRBD1. J lost 6 bases, V lost 0 bases, and 2 bases had no gene match. This CDR3 is 14 amino acids long. CDR1 is MNHEY, CDR2 SMNVEV, per germline (reference sequence).

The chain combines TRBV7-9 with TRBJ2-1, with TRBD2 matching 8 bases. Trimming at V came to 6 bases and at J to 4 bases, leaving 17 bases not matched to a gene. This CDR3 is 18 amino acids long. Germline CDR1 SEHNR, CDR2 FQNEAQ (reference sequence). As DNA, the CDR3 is TGTGCCAGCAGTGGGACAACTAGCGGCCGGGTCTTGTACAATGAGCAGTTCTTC. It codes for CASSGTTSGRVLYNEQFF.

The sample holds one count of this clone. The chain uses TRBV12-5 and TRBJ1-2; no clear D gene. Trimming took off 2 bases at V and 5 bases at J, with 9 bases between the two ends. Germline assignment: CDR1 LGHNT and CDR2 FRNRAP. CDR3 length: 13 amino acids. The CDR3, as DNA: TGTGCTAGTGGTTTGTTTAGAAGGTATGGCTACACCTTC. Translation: CASGLFRRYGYTF.

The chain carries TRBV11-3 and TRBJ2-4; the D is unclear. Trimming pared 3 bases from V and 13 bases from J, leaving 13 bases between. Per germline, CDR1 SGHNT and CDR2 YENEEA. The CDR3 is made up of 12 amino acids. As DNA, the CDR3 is TGTGCCAGCAGCTTCGAGGAAGGTACACAGTACTTC. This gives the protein CASSFEEGTQYF.

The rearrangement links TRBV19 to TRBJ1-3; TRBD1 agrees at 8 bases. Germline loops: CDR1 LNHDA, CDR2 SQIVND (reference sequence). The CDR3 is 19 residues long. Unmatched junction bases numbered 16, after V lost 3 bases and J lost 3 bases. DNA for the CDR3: TGTGCCAGTAGTATCAGTTCGTCCAGGGCAGGGGGCTTTGGAAACACCATATATTTT. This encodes CASSISSSRAGGFGNTIYF. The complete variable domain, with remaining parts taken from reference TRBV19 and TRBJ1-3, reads DGGITQSPKYLFRKEGQNVTLSCEQNLNHDAMYWYRQDPGQGLRLIYYSQIVNDFQKGDIAEGYSVSREKKESFPLTVTSAQKNPTAFYLCASSISSSRAGGFGNTIYFGEGSWLTVV.

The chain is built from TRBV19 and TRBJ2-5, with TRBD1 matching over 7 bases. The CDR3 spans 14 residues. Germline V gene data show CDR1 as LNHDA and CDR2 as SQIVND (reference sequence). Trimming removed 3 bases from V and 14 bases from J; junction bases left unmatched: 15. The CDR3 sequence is CASSIRPPGTASYF. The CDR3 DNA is TGTGCCAGTAGTATCCGCCCTCCTGGGACAGCCTCCTACTTC.

The CDR3 sequence is CASSFRTTAMSQETQYF. The DNA for the CDR3 is TGTGCCAGCAGCTTCAGGACGACCGCGATGTCTCAAGAGACCCAGTACTTC. This chain connects TRBV5-6 to TRBJ2-5, with unresolved D. The length of the CDR3 is 17 residues. Trimming took off 2 bases at V and 2 bases at J, with 19 bases between the two ends. Germline-derived CDR1 and CDR2 are SGHDT and YYEEEE.

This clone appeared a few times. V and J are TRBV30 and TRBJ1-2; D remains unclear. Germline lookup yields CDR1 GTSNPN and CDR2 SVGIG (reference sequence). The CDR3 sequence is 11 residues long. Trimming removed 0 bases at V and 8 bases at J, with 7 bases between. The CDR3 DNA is TGTGCCTGGAGTGTCGGGGTGGGCTACACCTTC. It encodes CAWSVGVGYTF.